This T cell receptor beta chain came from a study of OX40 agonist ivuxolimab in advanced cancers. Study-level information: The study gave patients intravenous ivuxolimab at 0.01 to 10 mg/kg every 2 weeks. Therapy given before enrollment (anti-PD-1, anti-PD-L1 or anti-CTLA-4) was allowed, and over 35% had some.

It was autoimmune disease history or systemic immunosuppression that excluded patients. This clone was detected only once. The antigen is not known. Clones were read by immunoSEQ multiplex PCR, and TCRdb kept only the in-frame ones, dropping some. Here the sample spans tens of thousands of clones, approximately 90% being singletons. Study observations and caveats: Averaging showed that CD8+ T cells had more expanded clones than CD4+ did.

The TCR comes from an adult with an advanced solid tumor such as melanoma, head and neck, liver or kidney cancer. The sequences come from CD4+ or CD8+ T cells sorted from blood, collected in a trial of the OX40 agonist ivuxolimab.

CDR3 sequence: CASSLGFSGSGANVLTF. The CDR3 DNA follows: TGTGCCAGCAGCTTGGGGTTTTCTGGCTCTGGGGCCAACGTCCTGACTTTC. V and J are TRBV5-4 and TRBJ2-6; D not certain. The V gene's germline CDR1 is SGHNT and CDR2 YYREEE (reference sequence). The CDR3 sequence is 17 residues long. V shed 0 bases and J shed 0 bases, with 10 bases lying between them.